This TCR beta chain comes out of a study of metastatic and nonmetastatic thyroid tumors. V lost 8 bases, J lost 6 bases, and 18 bases stayed unmatched. Germline V lookup: CDR1 MNHNS, CDR2 SASEGT. CDR3 length: 17 residues. No treatment had been given to any patient before thyroid surgery. Using MiXCR, TCRdb re-called clones from the PCR reads. Of some 40,000 clones listed, 18% were seen once; the top ten hold approximately 15%. Sample: tumor tissue. The receptor was derived from a female donor with papillary thyroid cancer or a benign thyroid nodule (not recorded which). Some clones in this sample may be carry-over from other donors' samples. This chain uses TRBV6-1 with TRBJ2-7; 11 bases align to TRBD2. CDR3 in amino acids: CASRVDTSGLAALEQYF. The CDR3 coding sequence is TGTGCCAGCCGGGTGGATACTTCGGGACTAGCGGCTCTCGAGCAGTACTTC.